The present TCR beta chain was sequenced within a study of monozygotic twins with inflammatory bowel disease. Note on this clonotype: The antigen is not known.

This CDR3 has 12 amino acids. CDR1 is SGHRS and CDR2 is YFSETQ in the germline V gene. TCRdb reprocessed the 5' RACE reads; each CDR3 protein has one entry and no DNA is given. Across about 130,000 distinct CDR3 sequences, the top ten clones capture roughly 1.2% of the sample. Points from the study as a whole: The data did not back a single strong IBD-associated clonotype or signal.

The chain is built from TRBV5-1 and TRBJ1-1; TCRdb returns TRBD1, unconfirmable since there is no DNA. This receptor was obtained from a human donor with ulcerative colitis or Crohn's disease, or a healthy co-twin of an affected twin (not recorded which). Sample: blood. CDR3 sequence reads: CASKDRDTEAFF.